The 13 T cell receptor beta chains given below trace back to one sample, sequenced in a study of spatial heterogeneity in lung cancer. Study outcomes and limitations: Counts that tracked tumor mutation counts were those of expanded intratumoral alpha and beta TCRs.

The time point was: sample taken at primary tumor resection. Antigens for these TCRs are unknown. A single record per CDR3 protein comes from TCRdb applying MiXCR to the 5' RACE reads. Of around 10,000 distinct CDR3 sequences in the sample, 6.3% were seen once. The sequences come from lung tumor tissue, collected at surgery. The receptor set was obtained from a male donor with early-stage non-small cell lung cancer.

This clonotype is judged medium-sized. The chain has TRBV9 and TRBJ1-4, with 8 bases matching TRBD1. CDR1 is SGDLS, CDR2 YYNGEE, per germline. Unmatched junction bases numbered 6, after V lost 0 bases and J lost 14 bases. The CDR3 totals 13 residues. In DNA, the CDR3 is TGTGCCAGCAGCGTAGAGGGCAGGGGGCGGCTGTTTTTT. This encodes CASSVEGRGRLFF.

The sample holds many counts of this clonotype. This chain connects TRBV5-1 to TRBJ2-5, with a weak D call TRBD1 (5 bases). This CDR3 has 13 amino acids. V gave up 4 bases and J gave up 4 bases, with 11 bases separating them. Germline CDR1 is SGHRS and CDR2 is YFSETQ. The CDR3 DNA reads as TGCGCCAGCAGCCATGGGGCCAGAGAGACCCAGTACTTC. Its translation is CASSHGARETQYF.

This clonotype was detected many times. The chain joins TRBV20-1 to TRBJ1-5, with a weak D call TRBD1 (5 bases). From germline, CDR1 is DFQATT and CDR2 SNEGSKA (reference sequence). The CDR3 is 14 residues long. Between the trimmed V and J ends, which lost 5 bases and 0 bases, there was a span of 11 bases. The CDR3 here is CSALRQISNQPQHF. The CDR3 DNA sequence: TGCAGTGCTTTGAGACAGATTAGCAATCAGCCCCAGCATTTT.

This clonotype appeared a few times. This sequence joins TRBV12-3 or TRBV12-4 and TRBJ2-7; TRBD1 agrees at 9 bases. The CDR3 covers 13 residues. Unmatched junction bases numbered 4, after V lost 5 bases and J lost 5 bases. The CDR3 DNA reads as TGTGCCAGCAGTCCCGACAGGGGGAACGAGCAGTACTTC. Its translation: CASSPDRGNEQYF.

This clonotype is medium-sized in the sample. The chain couples TRBV5-8 to TRBJ1-4; D remains unclear. Trimming shortened V by 0 bases and J by 7 bases, and 13 bases separated the two germline ends. This CDR3 is 15 amino acids long. CDR1 and CDR2 (germline): SGHTS, YDEGEE. DNA for the CDR3: TGTGCCAGCAGCTTGGCCAATAGGCGGACTGAAAAACTGTTTTTT. This codes for CASSLANRRTEKLFF.

The chain employs TRBV6-5 and TRBJ2-7, with 8 bases aligning to TRBD1. Germline assignment: CDR1 MNHEY and CDR2 SVGAGI. With 4 bases clipped from V and 3 bases from J, the junction kept 8 bases outside the gene matches. CDR3 length: 15 amino acids. The CDR3 bases are TGTGCCAGCAGTTTCAAGACAGGGGACCACTACGAGCAGTACTTC. Protein: CASSFKTGDHYEQYF.

Sample share makes this clonotype medium-sized. V usage is TRBV7-2 and J usage is TRBJ1-4; tentatively, D is TRBD1 (5 bases). V was shortened by 2 bases and J by 3 bases, with 13 bases between the two germline ends. The germline gives CDR1 SGHTA, CDR2 FQGNSA. This CDR3 has 16 residues. CDR3 region: CASSLYRPSPNEKLFF. The CDR3 coding sequence is TGTGCCAGCAGCTTATACAGGCCGTCCCCTAATGAAAAACTGTTTTTT.

This rearrangement joins TRBV11-2 to TRBJ1-3; 8 nucleotides agree with TRBD1. J gave up 5 bases and V 6 bases, and 6 bases lay outside the gene matches. Germline-derived CDR1 and CDR2 are SGHAT and FQNNGV. There are 14 residues in the CDR3. The CDR3 region is CASRQGALRNTIYF. CDR3 coding DNA: TGTGCCAGCAGGCAGGGGGCGCTTCGAAACACCATATATTTT.

At least ten counts were recorded for this clonotype. This rearrangement joins TRBV11-2 to TRBJ2-3, with 8 nucleotides matching TRBD2. Trimming at V came to 4 bases and at J to 5 bases, leaving 5 bases not matched to a gene. The CDR3 sequence is 14 residues long. The germline V gene encodes CDR1 SGHAT and CDR2 FQNNGV. The CDR3 nucleotides are TGTGCCAGCAGCTGGCGGGGGGCAGGAGATACGCAGTATTTT. Its protein product is CASSWRGAGDTQYF.

A note on this clonotype: One base away lies a much larger clone, so this may be a sequencing read error. The CDR3 nucleotides are TGTGCCAGCAGTCCCCTCCCAGGGTTGGATGAGCAGTACTTC. This encodes CASSPLPGLDEQYF. This rearrangement joins TRBV27 to TRBJ2-1; D is perhaps TRBD1 (5 bases). The J call may be faulty, since TRBJ2-7 better matches the DNA end. The CDR3 spans 14 residues. Germline V lookup: CDR1 MNHEY, CDR2 SMNVEV (reference sequence).

This clonotype has a handful of counts. The rearrangement links TRBV7-2 to TRBJ1-6, with 9 bases fitting TRBD1. Germline values: CDR1 SGHTA, CDR2 FQGNSA. The CDR3 runs 16 residues. V dropped 2 bases and J dropped 13; count of bases not matched to a gene: 12. The CDR3 sequence: CASSLSFGQGTKPLHF. In DNA, the CDR3 is TGTGCCAGCAGCTTAAGTTTCGGACAGGGGACGAAGCCCCTCCACTTT. The whole variable domain, filled in from reference TRBV7-2 and TRBJ1-6, reads GAGVSQSPSNKVTEKGKDVELRCDPISGHTALYWYRQSLGQGLEFLIYFQGNSAPDKSGLPSDRFSAERTGGSVSTLTIQRTQQEDSAVYLCASSLSFGQGTKPLHFGNGTRLTVT.

This clonotype is termed medium-sized (0.01 to 0.1%). In nucleotides, the CDR3 is TGTGCCATCAGTGCTGACTTGGCAAATAGAGCTTTCTTT. It encodes CAISADLANRAFF. The V and J genes are TRBV10-3 and TRBJ1-1; D gene ambiguous. The CDR3 extends over 13 amino acids. CDR1 ENHRY and CDR2 SYGVKD come from the germline V gene. Trimming pared 4 bases from V and 10 bases from J, leaving 16 bases between.

This clonotype was counted at least ten times. The chain combines TRBV6-6 with TRBJ1-2; D is unclear. V lost 10 bases, J lost 2 bases, and 14 bases lay in between. The V gene's germline CDR1 is MNHNY and CDR2 SVGAGI (reference sequence). This CDR3 is built from 13 residues. The chain's CDR3 is CATSGPPNYGYTF. CDR3 sequence (DNA): TGTGCCACCTCCGGACCTCCCAACTATGGCTACACCTTC.